This TCR beta chain was profiled in a study of identical twins. V shed 0 bases and J shed 0 bases, with 10 bases lying between them. Germline V gene lookup returns CDR1 SGHRS and CDR2 YFSETQ. This CDR3 has 16 residues. MiXCR, run by TCRdb on the 5' RACE reads, gives a single entry per CDR3 protein. The sample has a few hundred thousand distinct CDR3 sequences, about 8.1% seen once. This clonotype was seen repeatedly, ten times or more. These data were also reused for a study on yellow fever vaccine responses in identical twins.

The rearrangement uses TRBV5-1 and TRBJ1-3, with D unclear. Sequenced input: memory (CD45RO+) T cells sorted from blood. This sequence originates from a woman between 18 and 29 years old in good health. DNA of the CDR3: TGCGCCAGCAGCTTGGGATCGACGGGCTCTGGAAACACCATATATTTT. This gives the protein CASSLGSTGSGNTIYF.